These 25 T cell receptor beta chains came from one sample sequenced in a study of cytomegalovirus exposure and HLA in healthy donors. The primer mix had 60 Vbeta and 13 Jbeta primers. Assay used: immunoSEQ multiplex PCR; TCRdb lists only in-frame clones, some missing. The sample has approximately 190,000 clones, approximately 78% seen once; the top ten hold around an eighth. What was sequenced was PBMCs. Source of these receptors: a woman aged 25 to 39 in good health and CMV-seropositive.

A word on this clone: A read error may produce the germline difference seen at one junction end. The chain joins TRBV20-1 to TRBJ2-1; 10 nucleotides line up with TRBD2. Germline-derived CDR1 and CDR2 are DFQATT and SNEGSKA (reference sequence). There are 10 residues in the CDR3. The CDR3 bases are TGCAGTGCTAGACTAGCGGGAGACGTCTTC. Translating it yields CSARLAGDVF.

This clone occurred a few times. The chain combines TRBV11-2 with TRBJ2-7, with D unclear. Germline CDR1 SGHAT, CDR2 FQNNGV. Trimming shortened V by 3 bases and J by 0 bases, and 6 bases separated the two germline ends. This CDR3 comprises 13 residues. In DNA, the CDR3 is TGTGCCAGCAGCTTGCACACCTCCTACGAGCAGTACTTC. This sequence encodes CASSLHTSYEQYF.

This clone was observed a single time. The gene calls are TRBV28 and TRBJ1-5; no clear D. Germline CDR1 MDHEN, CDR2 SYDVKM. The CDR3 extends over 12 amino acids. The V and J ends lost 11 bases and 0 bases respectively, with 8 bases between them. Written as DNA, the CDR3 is TGTGCCGGTAAGCGTAGCAATCAGCCCCAGCATTTT. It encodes CAGKRSNQPQHF. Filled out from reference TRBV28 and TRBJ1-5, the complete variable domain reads DVKVTQSSRYLVKRTGEKVFLECVQDMDHENMFWYRQDPGLGLRLIYFSYDVKMKEKGDIPEGYSVSREKKERFSLILESASTNQTSMYLCAGKRSNQPQHFGDGTRLSIL.

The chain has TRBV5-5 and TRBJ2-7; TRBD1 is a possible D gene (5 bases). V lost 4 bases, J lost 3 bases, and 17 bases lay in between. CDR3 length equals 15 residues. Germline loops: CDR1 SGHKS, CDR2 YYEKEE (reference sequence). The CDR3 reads CASSLYRFKRYEQYF. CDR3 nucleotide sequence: TGTGCCAGCAGCCTATACAGGTTCAAGCGCTACGAGCAGTACTTC.

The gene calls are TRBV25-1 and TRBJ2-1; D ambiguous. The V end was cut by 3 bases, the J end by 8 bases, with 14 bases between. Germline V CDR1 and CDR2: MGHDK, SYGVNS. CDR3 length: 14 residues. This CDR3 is CASSEKLGWDEQFF. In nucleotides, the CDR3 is TGTGCCAGCAGTGAGAAGCTAGGATGGGATGAGCAGTTCTTC.

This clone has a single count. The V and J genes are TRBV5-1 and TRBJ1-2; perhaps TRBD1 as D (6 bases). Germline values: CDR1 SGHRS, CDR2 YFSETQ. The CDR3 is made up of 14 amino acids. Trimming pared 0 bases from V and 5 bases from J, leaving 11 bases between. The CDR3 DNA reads TGCGCCAGCAGCTTGGCAGGGGATTCATATGGCTACACCTTC. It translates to CASSLAGDSYGYTF. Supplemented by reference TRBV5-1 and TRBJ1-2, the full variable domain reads KAGVTQTPRYLIKTRGQQVTLSCSPISGHRSVSWYQQTPGQGLQFLFEYFSETQRNKGNFPGRFSGRQFSNSRSEMNVSTLELGDSALYLCASSLAGDSYGYTFGSGTRLTVV.

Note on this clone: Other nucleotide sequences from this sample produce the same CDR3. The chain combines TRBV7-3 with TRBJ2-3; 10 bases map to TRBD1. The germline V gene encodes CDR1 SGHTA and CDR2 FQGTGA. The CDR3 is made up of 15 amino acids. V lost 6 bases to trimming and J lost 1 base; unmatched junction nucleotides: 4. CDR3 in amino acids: CASSSGQGGTDTQYF. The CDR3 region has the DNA TGTGCCAGCAGTTCCGGACAGGGGGGCACAGATACGCAGTATTTT.

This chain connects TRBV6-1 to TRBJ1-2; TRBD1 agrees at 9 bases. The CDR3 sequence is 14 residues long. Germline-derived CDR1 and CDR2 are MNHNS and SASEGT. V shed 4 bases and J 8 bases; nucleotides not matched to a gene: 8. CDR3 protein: CASSGGTGRGGYTF. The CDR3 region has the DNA TGTGCCAGCAGTGGGGGGACAGGGAGAGGAGGCTACACCTTC.

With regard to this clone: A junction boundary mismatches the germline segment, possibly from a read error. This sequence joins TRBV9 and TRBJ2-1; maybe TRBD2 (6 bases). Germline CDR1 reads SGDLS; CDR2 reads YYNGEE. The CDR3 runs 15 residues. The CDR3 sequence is CASSVGGEYYNEQFF. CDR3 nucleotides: TGTGCCAGCAGCGTAGGCGGGGAGTACTACAATGAACAGTTCTTC. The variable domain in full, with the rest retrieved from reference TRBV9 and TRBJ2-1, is DSGVTQTPKHLITATGQRVTLRCSPRSGDLSVYWYQQSLDQGLQFLIQYYNGEERAKGNILERFSAQQFPDLHSELNLSSLELGDSALYFCASSVGGEYYNEQFFGPGTRLTVL.

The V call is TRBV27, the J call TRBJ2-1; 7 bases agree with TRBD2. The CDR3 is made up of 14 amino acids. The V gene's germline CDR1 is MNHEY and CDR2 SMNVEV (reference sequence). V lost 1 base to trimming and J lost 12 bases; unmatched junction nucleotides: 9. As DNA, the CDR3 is TGTGCCAGCAGTTTATATTACTCCGGGACTACGCAGTTCTTC. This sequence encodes CASSLYYSGTTQFF.

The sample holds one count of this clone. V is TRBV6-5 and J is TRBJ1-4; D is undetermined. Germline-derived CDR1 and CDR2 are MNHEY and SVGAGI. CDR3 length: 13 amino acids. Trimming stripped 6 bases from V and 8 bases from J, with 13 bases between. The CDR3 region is CASSLVREEKLFF. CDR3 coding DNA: TGTGCCAGCAGCCTCGTGAGGGAAGAAAAACTGTTTTTT.

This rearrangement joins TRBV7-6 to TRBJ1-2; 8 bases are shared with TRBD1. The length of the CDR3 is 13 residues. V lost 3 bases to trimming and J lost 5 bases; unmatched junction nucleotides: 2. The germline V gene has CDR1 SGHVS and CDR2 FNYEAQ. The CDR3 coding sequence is TGTGCCAGCAGCTTTCAGGGGGCGTATGGCTACACCTTC. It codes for CASSFQGAYGYTF.

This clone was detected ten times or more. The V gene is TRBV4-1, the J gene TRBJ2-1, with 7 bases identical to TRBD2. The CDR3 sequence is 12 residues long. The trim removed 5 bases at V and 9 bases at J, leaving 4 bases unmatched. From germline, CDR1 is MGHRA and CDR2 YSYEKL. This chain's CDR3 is CASSSAGVEQFF. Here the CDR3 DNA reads TGCGCCAGCAGCTCCGCGGGGGTTGAGCAGTTCTTC.

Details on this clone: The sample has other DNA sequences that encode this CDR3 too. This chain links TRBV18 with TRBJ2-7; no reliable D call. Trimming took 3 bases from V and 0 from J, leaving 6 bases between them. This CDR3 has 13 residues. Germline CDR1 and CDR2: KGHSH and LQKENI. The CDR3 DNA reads TGTGCCAGCTCACCCCCCAGCTCCTACGAGCAGTACTTC. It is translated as CASSPPSSYEQYF.

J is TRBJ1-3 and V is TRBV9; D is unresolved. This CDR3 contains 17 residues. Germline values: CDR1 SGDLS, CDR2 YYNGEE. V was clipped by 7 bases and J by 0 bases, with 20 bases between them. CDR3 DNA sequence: TGTGCCAGCTCTGGCAGGCTAGCCCCTTTCTCTGGAAACACCATATATTTT. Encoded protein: CASSGRLAPFSGNTIYF.

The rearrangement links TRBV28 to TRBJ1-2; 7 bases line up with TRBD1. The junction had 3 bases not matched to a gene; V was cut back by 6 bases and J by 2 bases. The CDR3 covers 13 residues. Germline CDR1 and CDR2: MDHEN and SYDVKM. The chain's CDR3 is CASRTTGNYGYTF. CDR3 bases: TGTGCCAGCAGAACGACAGGGAACTATGGCTACACCTTC.

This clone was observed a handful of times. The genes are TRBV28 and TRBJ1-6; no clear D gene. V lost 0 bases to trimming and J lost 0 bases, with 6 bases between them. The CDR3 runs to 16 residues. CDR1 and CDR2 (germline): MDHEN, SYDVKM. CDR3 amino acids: CASSLWGSSYNSPLHF. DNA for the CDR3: TGTGCCAGCAGTTTATGGGGGAGCTCCTATAATTCACCCCTCCACTTT.

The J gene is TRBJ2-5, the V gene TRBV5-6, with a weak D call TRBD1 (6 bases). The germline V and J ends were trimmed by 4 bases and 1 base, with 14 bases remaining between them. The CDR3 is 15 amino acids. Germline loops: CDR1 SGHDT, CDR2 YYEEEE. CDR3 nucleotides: TGTGCCAGCAGCCTTGGGACAACCCTCCAAGAGACCCAGTACTTC. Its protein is CASSLGTTLQETQYF. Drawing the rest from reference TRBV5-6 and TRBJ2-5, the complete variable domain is DAGVTQSPTHLIKTRGQQVTLRCSPKSGHDTVSWYQQALGQGPQFIFQYYEEEERQRGNFPDRFSGHQFPNYSSELNVNALLLGDSALYLCASSLGTTLQETQYFGPGTRLLVL.

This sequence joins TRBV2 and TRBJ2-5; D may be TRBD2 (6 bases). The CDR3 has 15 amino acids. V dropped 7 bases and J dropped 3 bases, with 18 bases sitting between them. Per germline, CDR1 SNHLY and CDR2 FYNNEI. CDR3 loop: CASKSGRRWEETQYF. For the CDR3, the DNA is TGTGCCAGCAAATCTGGGAGGCGGTGGGAAGAGACCCAGTACTTC.

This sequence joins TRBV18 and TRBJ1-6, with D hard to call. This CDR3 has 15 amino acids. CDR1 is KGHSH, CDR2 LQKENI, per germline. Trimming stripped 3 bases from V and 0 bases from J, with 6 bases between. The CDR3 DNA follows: TGTGCCAGCTCACCGGAGCGCTCCTATAATTCACCCCTCCACTTT. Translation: CASSPERSYNSPLHF.

CDR3 coding DNA: TGTGCCAGTAGATTCCGCAGGGTAGACTCACCCCTCCACTTT. Its protein is CASRFRRVDSPLHF. The chain couples TRBV19 to TRBJ1-6; tentatively, D is TRBD1 (5 bases). Between the trimmed V and J ends, which lost 6 bases and 10 bases, there was a span of 16 bases. There are 14 residues in the CDR3. Germline CDR1 is LNHDA and CDR2 is SQIVND (reference sequence).

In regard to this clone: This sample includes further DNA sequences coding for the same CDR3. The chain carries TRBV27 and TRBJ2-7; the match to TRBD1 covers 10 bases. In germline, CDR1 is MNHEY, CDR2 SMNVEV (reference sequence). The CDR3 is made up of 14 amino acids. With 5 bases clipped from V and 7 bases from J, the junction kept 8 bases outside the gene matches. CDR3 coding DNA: TGTGCCAGCAGTGTTCGACAGGGGGCAGAGGAGCAGTACTTC. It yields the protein CASSVRQGAEEQYF.

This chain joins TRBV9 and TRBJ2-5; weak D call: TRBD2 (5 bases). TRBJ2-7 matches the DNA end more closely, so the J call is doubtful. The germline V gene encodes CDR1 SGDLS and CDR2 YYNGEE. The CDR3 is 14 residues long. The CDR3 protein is CASSTSRGSYEQYF. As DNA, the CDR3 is TGTGCCAGCAGCACTTCCCGGGGATCCTACGAGCAGTACTTC.

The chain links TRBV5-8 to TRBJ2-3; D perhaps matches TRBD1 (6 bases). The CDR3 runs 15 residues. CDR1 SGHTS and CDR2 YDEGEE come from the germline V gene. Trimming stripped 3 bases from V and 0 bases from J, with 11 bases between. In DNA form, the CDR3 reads TGTGCCAGCAGCTCCGACAGGTCTAGCACAGATACGCAGTATTTT. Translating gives CASSSDRSSTDTQYF.

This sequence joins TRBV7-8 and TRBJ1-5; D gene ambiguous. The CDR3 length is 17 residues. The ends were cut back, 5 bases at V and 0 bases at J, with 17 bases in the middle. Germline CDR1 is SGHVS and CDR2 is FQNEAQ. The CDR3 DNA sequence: TGTGCCAGCAGCCCTACAGCTTTACCTTATAGCAATCAGCCCCAGCATTTT. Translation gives CASSPTALPYSNQPQHF. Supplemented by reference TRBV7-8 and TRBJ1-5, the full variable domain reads GAGVSQSPRYKVAKRGQDVALRCDPISGHVSLFWYQQALGQGPEFLTYFQNEAQLDKSGLPSDRFFAERPEGSVSTLKIQRTQQEDSAVYLCASSPTALPYSNQPQHFGDGTRLSIL.